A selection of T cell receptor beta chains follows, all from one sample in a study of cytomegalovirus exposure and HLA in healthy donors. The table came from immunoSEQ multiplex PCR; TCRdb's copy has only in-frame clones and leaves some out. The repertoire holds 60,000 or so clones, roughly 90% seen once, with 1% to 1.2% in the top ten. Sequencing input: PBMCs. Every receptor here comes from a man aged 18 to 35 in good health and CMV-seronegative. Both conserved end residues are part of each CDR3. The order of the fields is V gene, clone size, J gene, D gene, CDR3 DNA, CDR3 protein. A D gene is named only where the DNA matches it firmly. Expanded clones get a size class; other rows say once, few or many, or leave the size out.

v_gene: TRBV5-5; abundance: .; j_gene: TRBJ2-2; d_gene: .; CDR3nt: TGTGCCAGCAGCTTAGACTGGTCGAACACCGGGGAGCTGTTTTTT; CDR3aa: CASSLDWSNTGELFF
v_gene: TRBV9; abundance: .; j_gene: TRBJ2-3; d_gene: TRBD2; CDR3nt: TGTGCCAGCAGCCCAGGACTAGCGGGCTATAACACAGATACGCAGTATTTT; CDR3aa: CASSPGLAGYNTDTQYF
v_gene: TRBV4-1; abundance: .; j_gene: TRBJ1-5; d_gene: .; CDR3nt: TGCGCCAGCAGCCAAGATAGCGCGGATAGCAATCAGCCCCAGCATTTT; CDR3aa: CASSQDSADSNQPQHF
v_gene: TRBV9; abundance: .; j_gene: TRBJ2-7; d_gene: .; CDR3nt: TGTGCCAGCAGCGTAGAACCCGGGTACGAGCAGTACTTC; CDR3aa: CASSVEPGYEQYF
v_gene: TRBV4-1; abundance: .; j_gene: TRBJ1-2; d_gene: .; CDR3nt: TGCGCCAGCAGCCAAGAGCCAGGGGCAGGGTATGGCTACACCTTC; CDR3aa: CASSQEPGAGYGYTF
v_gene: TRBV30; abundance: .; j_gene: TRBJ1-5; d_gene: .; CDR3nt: TGTGCCTGGAGTGTTCAGGGCGATCAGCCCCAGCATTTT; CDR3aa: CAWSVQGDQPQHF
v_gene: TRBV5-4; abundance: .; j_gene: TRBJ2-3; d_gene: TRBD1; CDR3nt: TGTGCCAGCAGCGTGGACAGGGAGAGGGGCACAGATACGCAGTATTTT; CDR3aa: CASSVDRERGTDTQYF
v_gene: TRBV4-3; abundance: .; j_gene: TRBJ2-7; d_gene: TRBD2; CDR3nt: TGCGCCAGCAGCCCCCATACTAGCGCAAACGAGCAGTACTTC; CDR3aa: CASSPHTSANEQYF
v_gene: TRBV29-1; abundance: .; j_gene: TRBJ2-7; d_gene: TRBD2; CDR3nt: TGCAGCGTTGAAACCCCGACTAGCGGGTACTCCTACGAGCAGTACTTC; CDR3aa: CSVETPTSGYSYEQYF
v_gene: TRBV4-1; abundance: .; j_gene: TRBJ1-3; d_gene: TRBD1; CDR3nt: TGCGCCAGCAGCCAAGATGGGACAGGGGGTGCTGGAAACACCATATATTTT; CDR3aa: CASSQDGTGGAGNTIYF
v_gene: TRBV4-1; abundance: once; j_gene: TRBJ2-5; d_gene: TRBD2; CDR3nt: TGCGCCAGCAGCCAAGGGACTAGCGGCCAAGAGACCCAGTACTTC; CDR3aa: CASSQGTSGQETQYF
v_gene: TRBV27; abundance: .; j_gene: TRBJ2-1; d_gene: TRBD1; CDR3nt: TGTGCCAGCAGTTTACCGGGACAGGGCTCCTACAATGAGCAGTTCTTC; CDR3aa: CASSLPGQGSYNEQFF
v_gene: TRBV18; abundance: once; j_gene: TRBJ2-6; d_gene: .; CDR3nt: TGTGCCAGCTCACCACAGGGGCTTGGGGCCAACGTCCTGACTTTC; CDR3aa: CASSPQGLGANVLTF
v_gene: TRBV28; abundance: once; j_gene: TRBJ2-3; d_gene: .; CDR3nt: TGTGCCAGCAGTACCCCTGTCGGGAGCATAGATACGCAGTATTTT; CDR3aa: CASSTPVGSIDTQYF